The next 31 T cell receptor beta chains were all read from a single sample in a study of T cells after yellow fever vaccination. TCRdb called the 5' RACE reads again in MiXCR, with one record for every CDR3 protein. The table has some 320,000 distinct CDR3 sequences, over 3.5% seen once; the top ten hold roughly a fifth. The sample here was PBMCs, taken 15 days after the yellow fever booster vaccination. The origin of the receptors is a man between 18 and 29 years old who received the YFV17D yellow fever vaccine.

The sample holds a few counts of this clonotype. V gene TRBV20-1 combines with J gene TRBJ1-4; D not certain. V was cut by 1 base and J by 8 bases, with 2 bases left in between. Looked up from germline, CDR1 is DFQATT and CDR2 is SNEGSKA (reference sequence). The CDR3 contains 10 residues. DNA for the CDR3: TGCAGTGCTAGAGCGGAAAAACTGTTTTTT. This gives the protein CSARAEKLFF.

This clonotype was counted ten times or more. The chain employs TRBV6-1 and TRBJ1-1, with D possibly being TRBD1 (5 bases). The CDR3 length is 14 residues. The germline CDR1 and CDR2 sequences are MNHNS and SASEGT. With 6 bases removed from V and 6 bases from J, the gap between germline ends came to 17 bases. The CDR3 here is CASSIRDAGAEAFF. The CDR3 bases are TGTGCCAGCAGCATTCGGGACGCGGGAGCTGAAGCTTTCTTT.

This clonotype was recorded at least ten times. Germline is not matched at one junction end, which may reflect a read error. The rearrangement joins TRBV5-1 to TRBJ2-1, with D perhaps matching TRBD2 (6 bases). Germline V gene data show CDR1 as SGHRS and CDR2 as YFSETQ. This CDR3 is built from 13 residues. The CDR3 DNA reads TGTGCCAGCAGCTTGGGGGGCTACAATGAGCAGTTCTTC. Translation gives CASSLGGYNEQFF.

This clonotype was seen at least ten times. This sequence joins TRBV6-5 and TRBJ2-3; 8 bases line up with TRBD2. V was clipped by 1 base and J by 1 base; unmatched bases: 1. Germline-derived CDR1 and CDR2 are MNHEY and SVGAGI. CDR3 length: 15 residues. The CDR3 coding sequence is TGTGCCAGCAGTTACTTGCGGGGGGGCACAGATACGCAGTATTTT. It yields the protein CASSYLRGGTDTQYF.

This clonotype was counted only a few times. J is TRBJ2-5 and V is TRBV4-3; 9 bases agree with TRBD2. The germline CDR1 and CDR2 sequences are LGHNA and YSLEER. This CDR3 contains 15 residues. V lost 0 bases to trimming and J lost 5 bases; unmatched junction nucleotides: 4. DNA of the CDR3: TGCGCCAGCAGCCAAGAGGTTACTAGCGGGGAGACCCAGTACTTC. Protein product: CASSQEVTSGETQYF.

This clonotype was seen ten or more times. The chain employs TRBV5-1 and TRBJ1-1; 7 nucleotides align to TRBD1. The germline V gene encodes CDR1 SGHRS and CDR2 YFSETQ. The ends lost 4 bases at V and 3 bases at J; junction bases unmatched: 3. CDR3 length equals 13 residues. As DNA, the CDR3 is TGCGCCAGCAGCGTTGACAGGGACACTGAAGCTTTCTTT. Translation gives CASSVDRDTEAFF.

This clonotype was seen more than once but under ten times. The rearrangement links TRBV7-3 to TRBJ2-2; a weak D match, TRBD1 (5 bases). This CDR3 is 15 amino acids long. The V gene lost 1 base and the J gene lost 6 bases, with 12 bases spanning the gap. Germline V gene sequence: CDR1 SGHTA, CDR2 FQGTGA. CDR3 DNA: TGTGCCAGCAGCTTAAGGTCCAGGGTGGCCGGGGAGCTGTTTTTT. It is translated as CASSLRSRVAGELFF.

This clonotype appeared many times. CDR3 bases: TGTGCCAGCAGCGTTTCGGCAATAGCGGAGGGGATGAACATTCAGTACTTC. Amino acid sequence: CASSVSAIAEGMNIQYF. The chain carries TRBV9 and TRBJ2-4; possibly TRBD2 for D (6 bases). The CDR3 spans 17 residues. Germline V CDR1 and CDR2: SGDLS, YYNGEE. Trimming stripped 2 bases from V and 7 bases from J, with 22 bases between.

This clonotype came up many times. This chain uses TRBV10-3 with TRBJ1-2; D perhaps matches TRBD1 (6 bases). The ends were cut back, 3 bases at V and 1 base at J, with 18 bases in the middle. Germline V gene sequence: CDR1 ENHRY, CDR2 SYGVKD. This CDR3 spans 17 amino acids. This CDR3 is CAISERQVRGSNYGYTF. CDR3 in DNA: TGTGCCATCAGTGAACGACAGGTTCGAGGCAGTAACTATGGCTACACCTTC.

This clonotype was recorded a few times. A read error may account for a junction end that differs from germline. The J gene is TRBJ1-2, the V gene TRBV29-1, with D unclear. The CDR3 runs 12 residues. Germline V gives CDR1 SQVTM, CDR2 ANQGSEA. CDR3 amino acids: CSVALGPTSTPF. CDR3 nucleotides: TGCAGCGTCGCCTTGGGCCCCACGTCGACCCCCTTC.

The CDR3 coding sequence is TGTGCCAGCAGCGTAGCGGAGGCAGAGACCCAGTACTTC. It is translated as CASSVAEAETQYF. This chain links TRBV9 with TRBJ2-5; a weak D match, TRBD2 (5 bases). Germline CDR1 SGDLS, CDR2 YYNGEE. Trimming cost V 0 bases and J 4 bases, with 7 bases left between them. The CDR3 runs to 13 residues.

This clonotype was counted ten times or more. This chain's CDR3 is CASSLGWTGTGELFF. CDR3 nucleotide sequence: TGTGCCAGCAGCTTAGGATGGACAGGGACCGGGGAGCTGTTTTTT. This chain links TRBV7-9 with TRBJ2-2, with 8 bases matching TRBD1. Germline V gene sequence: CDR1 SEHNR, CDR2 FQNEAQ (reference sequence). The J segment lost 5 bases and the V segment lost 1 base, leaving 3 bases of the junction unmatched. There are 15 residues in the CDR3.

There are many counts of this clonotype. The genes are TRBV7-9 and TRBJ1-6; D is ambiguous. Germline V CDR1 and CDR2: SEHNR, FQNEAQ (reference sequence). Between the trimmed V and J ends, which lost 3 bases and 7 bases, there was a span of 4 bases. This CDR3 region has 12 residues. CDR3 protein: CASSFQNSPLHF. Here the CDR3 DNA reads TGTGCCAGCAGCTTCCAGAATTCACCCCTCCACTTT.

In this sample, this clonotype turned up many times. The CDR3 spells CSVRHRALPTFGYTF. The CDR3, as DNA: TGCAGCGTTCGTCACAGGGCCCTACCTACTTTTGGCTACACCTTC. The chain combines TRBV29-1 with TRBJ1-2; D might be TRBD1 (6 bases). Trimming cost V 5 bases and J 7 bases, with 23 bases left between them. The CDR3 is 15 amino acids. The germline V gene has CDR1 SQVTM and CDR2 ANQGSEA.

The V and J genes are TRBV27 and TRBJ2-1, with TRBD1 identical over 9 bases. CDR3 length: 14 residues. The trim removed 2 bases at V and 9 bases at J, leaving 5 bases unmatched. In germline, CDR1 is MNHEY, CDR2 SMNVEV (reference sequence). The CDR3 DNA reads TGTGCCAGCAGTTTAGCGGACAGGGGTTTTGAGCAGTTCTTC. Protein sequence: CASSLADRGFEQFF.

This clonotype was counted between two and nine times. This chain links TRBV5-6 with TRBJ1-5, with TRBD1 as a possible D gene (5 bases). Germline CDR1 and CDR2: SGHDT and YYEEEE. V lost 4 bases, J lost 7 bases, and 12 bases lay in between. The CDR3 runs 13 residues. The CDR3 nucleotides read TGTGCCAGCAGCCACCAGGGTTTGCAGCCCCAGCATTTT. Its protein product is CASSHQGLQPQHF.

This clonotype was observed a handful of times. J is TRBJ2-5 and V is TRBV5-1; 8 bases map to TRBD1. In germline, CDR1 is SGHRS, CDR2 YFSETQ. V was pared by 3 bases and J by 5 bases, with 6 bases of the junction left unmatched. This CDR3 is built from 14 residues. The DNA for the CDR3 is TGCGCCAGCAGCTCAGGGGGCGGTCGTGAGACCCAGTACTTC. The encoded protein is CASSSGGGRETQYF.

In this sample, this clonotype turned up many times. The rearrangement joins TRBV29-1 to TRBJ2-1, with D maybe TRBD1 (6 bases). The ends were cut back, 0 bases at V and 2 bases at J, with 23 bases in the middle. The CDR3 is 19 amino acids. CDR1 and CDR2 (germline): SQVTM, ANQGSEA. CDR3 sequence (DNA): TGCAGCGTTGAAGACATCGCAGCCGGACAGCTAGGCCCCTACAATGAGCAGTTCTTC. Its translation is CSVEDIAAGQLGPYNEQFF.

The chain employs TRBV9 and TRBJ2-2; weak D call: TRBD1 (5 bases). Germline assignment: CDR1 SGDLS and CDR2 YYNGEE. The length of the CDR3 is 17 residues. V gave up 4 bases and J gave up 4 bases, with 20 bases separating them. The CDR3 DNA is TGTGCCAGCAGCACGGTATGGACACCAACCGGCACCGGGGAGCTGTTTTTT. It yields the protein CASSTVWTPTGTGELFF.

This clonotype was recorded at least ten times. The chain has TRBV30 and TRBJ2-2, with a possible D match to TRBD2 (6 bases). Germline values: CDR1 GTSNPN, CDR2 SVGIG (reference sequence). The V and J ends lost 0 bases and 5 bases respectively, with 10 bases between them. CDR3 length equals 14 residues. CDR3 amino acids: CAWSVGGETGELFF. The CDR3 nucleotides read TGTGCCTGGAGTGTCGGGGGTGAGACCGGGGAGCTGTTTTTT.

This clonotype has just a few counts. The chain carries TRBV6-6 and TRBJ1-5, with D hard to call. The germline V gene encodes CDR1 MNHNY and CDR2 SVGAGI (reference sequence). This CDR3 is 13 amino acids long. V was shortened by 6 bases and J by 2 bases, with 8 bases between the two germline ends. The CDR3 loop reads CASSREGNQPQHF. Here the CDR3 DNA reads TGTGCCAGCAGCCGAGAGGGCAATCAGCCCCAGCATTTT.

This clonotype was counted at least ten times. CDR3 amino acids: CSGLRTSGQETQYF. The CDR3 nucleotides read TGCAGTGGGCTCAGGACTAGCGGACAAGAGACCCAGTACTTC. J is TRBJ2-5 and V is TRBV20-1; 10 nucleotides line up with TRBD2. The trim removed 7 bases at V and 2 bases at J, leaving 7 bases unmatched. Per germline, CDR1 DFQATT and CDR2 SNEGSKA (reference sequence). CDR3 size: 14 residues.

This clonotype has at least ten counts. The rearrangement joins TRBV7-9 to TRBJ2-1; 9 bases align to TRBD2. Trimming took 2 bases from V and 1 from J; bases not matched to a gene: 3. CDR3 length: 16 residues. Germline-derived CDR1 and CDR2 are SEHNR and FQNEAQ (reference sequence). The CDR3 here is CASSLSLAGSYNEQFF. CDR3 in DNA: TGTGCCAGCAGCTTATCGCTAGCGGGGTCCTACAATGAGCAGTTCTTC.

This clonotype was observed a few times. The chain links TRBV6-1 to TRBJ2-7; tentative D call: TRBD2 (5 bases). The CDR3 covers 13 residues. Trimming pared 6 bases from V and 3 bases from J, leaving 12 bases between. Germline lookup yields CDR1 MNHNS and CDR2 SASEGT. In DNA, the CDR3 is TGTGCCAGCAGGGACGGGGTCTACTACGAGCAGTACTTC. Translating gives CASRDGVYYEQYF.

The chain recombines TRBV5-1 with TRBJ2-5, with D perhaps TRBD2 (7 bases). Germline assignment: CDR1 SGHRS and CDR2 YFSETQ. The CDR3 has 15 amino acids. Trimming stripped 5 bases from V and 1 base from J, with 15 bases between. CDR3 DNA sequence: TGCGCCAGCAGGATTGGCGGGGGCCCCCAAGAGACCCAGTACTTC. This gives the protein CASRIGGGPQETQYF.

This clonotype was counted ten times or more. CDR3 sequence: CASSEPGASWQYV. CDR3 in DNA: TGTGCCAGCAGTGAACCCGGGGCCAGTTGGCAGTACGTC. The chain uses TRBV6-1 and TRBJ2-7; D assignment may be TRBD1 or TRBD2 (5 bases each). The CDR3 consists of 13 residues. The V end was cut by 2 bases, the J end by 9 bases, with 14 bases between. Germline V lookup: CDR1 MNHNS, CDR2 SASEGT.

This clonotype occurred a few times. V gene TRBV5-1 combines with J gene TRBJ2-2, with D maybe TRBD1 (5 bases). The germline V gene has CDR1 SGHRS and CDR2 YFSETQ. The CDR3 covers 14 residues. V lost 4 bases and J 2 bases, leaving 9 bases between the germline ends. The CDR3 here is CASSPGHNTGELFF. The CDR3 nucleotides are TGCGCCAGCAGCCCCGGACACAACACCGGGGAGCTGTTTTTT.

This clonotype was counted a few times. The chain joins TRBV10-3 to TRBJ2-2, with 7 bases aligning to TRBD1. CDR1 is ENHRY and CDR2 is SYGVKD in the germline V gene. Unmatched junction bases numbered 8, after V lost 2 bases and J lost 5 bases. This CDR3 is built from 16 residues. CDR3 nucleotides: TGTGCCATCAGTGAGACAACGGACAGGACGACCGGGGAGCTGTTTTTT. Encoded protein: CAISETTDRTTGELFF.

This clonotype occurred many times. Here the CDR3 DNA reads TGTGCCAGCAGTTTTCGGGCAGGGTGGGAGACCCAGTACTTC. Protein product: CASSFRAGWETQYF. The chain couples TRBV12-3 or TRBV12-4 to TRBJ2-5; perhaps TRBD1 as D (5 bases). V lost 3 bases and J lost 5, with 13 bases in between. The CDR3 is made up of 14 amino acids.

This clonotype came up a few times. The chain combines TRBV29-1 with TRBJ1-2; the D gene is possibly TRBD1 (5 bases). Per germline, CDR1 SQVTM and CDR2 ANQGSEA. CDR3 length: 15 amino acids. Trimming left V 4 bases short and J 9 bases short, with 24 bases between. The CDR3: CSVGRAGWGNFSYTF. The CDR3 DNA reads TGCAGCGTTGGTCGGGCTGGGTGGGGGAACTTTAGCTACACCTTC.

V usage is TRBV4-3 and J usage is TRBJ2-3, with TRBD1 matching over 7 bases. The CDR3 extends over 17 amino acids. Per the germline V gene, CDR1 is LGHNA and CDR2 is YSLEER. The ends lost 3 bases at V and 2 bases at J; junction bases unmatched: 11. In DNA, the CDR3 is TGCGCCAGCAGCCAGGACGTACCGGGACAGATCACAGATACGCAGTATTTT. Its translation: CASSQDVPGQITDTQYF.